The T cell receptor (beta chain) described here comes from a study of blood T cell repertoires in COVID-19. About the research overall: Nucleic acid was either cDNA or gDNA, and it came from T cells, B-cell-depleted T cells, or PBMCs.

The CDR3 extends over 13 amino acids. Deletions cut 5 bases from V and 5 bases from J, with 9 bases between. Germline V gene sequence: CDR1 SGHTA, CDR2 FQGTGA. Per the authors' pipeline: Counts of nucleated cells, estimated from reference gene primer amplification, were obtained. TCRdb's table, derived via immunoSEQ multiplex PCR, lists solely in-frame clones and lacks some. The D gene and trimming were derived from the DNA, and the V and J assignments and clone size from that table. Of around 110,000 clones in the sample, about 88% were seen once. The specimen was peripheral blood. The rearrangement links TRBV7-3 to TRBJ2-2, with TRBD1 as a possible D gene (6 bases). The sequence was collected from a man aged 40-49 years with acute or convalescent COVID-19. In DNA form, the CDR3 reads TGTGCCAGCAGCGCAACAGGGACCGGGGAGCTGTTTTTT. This sequence encodes CASSATGTGELFF.